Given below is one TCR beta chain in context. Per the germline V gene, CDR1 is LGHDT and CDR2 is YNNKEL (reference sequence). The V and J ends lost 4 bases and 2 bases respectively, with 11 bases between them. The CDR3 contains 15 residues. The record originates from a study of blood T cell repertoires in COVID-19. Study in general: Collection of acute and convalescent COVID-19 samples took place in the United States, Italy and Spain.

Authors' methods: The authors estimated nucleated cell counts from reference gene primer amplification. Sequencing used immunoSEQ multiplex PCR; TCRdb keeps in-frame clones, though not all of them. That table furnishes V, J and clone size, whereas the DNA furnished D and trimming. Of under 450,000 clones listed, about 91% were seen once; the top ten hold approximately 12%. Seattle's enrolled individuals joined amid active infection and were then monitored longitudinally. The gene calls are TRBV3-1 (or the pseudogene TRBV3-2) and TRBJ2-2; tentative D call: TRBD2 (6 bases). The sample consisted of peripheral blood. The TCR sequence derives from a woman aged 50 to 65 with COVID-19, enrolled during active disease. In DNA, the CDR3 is TGTGCCAGCAGCCCGGGGGTGTCAAACACCGGGGAGCTGTTTTTT. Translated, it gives CASSPGVSNTGELFF.